What follows is one T cell receptor (beta chain) and its context. This record belongs to a study of early T cells in non-severe SARS-CoV-2 infection. TCRdb passed the 5' RACE reads through MiXCR, listing each CDR3 protein once. The table lists approximately 97,000 distinct CDR3 sequences, around 13% of them singletons. The sequence was obtained from an adult who was a healthcare worker with PCR-confirmed SARS-CoV-2 infection or an uninfected control (not recorded which). The material sequenced was whole blood.

In nucleotides, the CDR3 is TGTGCCAGCAGCCAAGTAGCGTCCAATGAGCAGTTCTTC. This gives the protein CASSQVASNEQFF. The rearrangement uses TRBV3-1 and TRBJ2-1, with a possible D match to TRBD2 (5 bases). Trimming stripped 1 base from V and 6 bases from J, with 7 bases between. In germline, CDR1 is LGHDT, CDR2 YNNKEL (reference sequence). CDR3 length: 13 residues.